This TCR delta chain emerged from a study of DNA immune sequencing with unique molecular identifiers (dated by TCRdb to about 2020). About the full investigation: gammadelta T cells were enriched from buffy coats using immunomagnetic cell separation, and their genomic DNA was sequenced. The study developed and validated an ultrasensitive DNA-based TRD repertoire sequencing method using PCR-introduced unique molecular identifiers. The method was checked using synthetic reference molecules and blood samples from healthy people. Fluorescence-activated cell sorting was used to enrich gammadelta T cells from the PBMC of around 10 healthy individuals. In the comparison of enriched versus non-enriched samples, around 100 ng of enriched gammadelta T-cell DNA and around 0.96 ug of non-enriched PBMC DNA were sequenced. All donors were healthy individuals, and approximately 11 of the donors were profiled using sorted gammadelta T cells from peripheral blood. The research as a whole found: The primer-based approach cannot detect novel TRD sequences that are not targeted by the primers. TRD repertoire diversity varied between healthy donors, with several donors highly oligoclonal where top 5 clonotypes exceeded half of productive molecules. Among clonotypes in healthy donors, the most frequent TRD rearrangement was TRDV2 paired with TRDJ1.

The CDR3 has 14 amino acids, counting the end cysteine and phenylalanine. The kept DNA is CDR3 alone, 42 bases in frame from the first base. Based on the germline V gene (reference sequence), the CDR1 and CDR2 sequences are TVYSNPD and GDNSRS. Deletion took 2 bases off V and 1 base off J, with a span of 11 bases between the germline ends. The library was produced with multiplex PCR. A 32-plex assay, with primers for all 8 TRDV and 4 TRDJ genes spanning the CDR3, was used to amplify the genomic DNA. A 12-nucleotide UMI was added during two to three barcoding PCR cycles, followed by a second PCR with Illumina adapter primers. Libraries were purified with AMPure XP beads and quality-checked on a Fragment Analyzer with the HS NGS Fragment kit. An Illumina MiniSeq mid-output kit with roughly 19% PhiX and 150 cycles of paired-end reads was used for sequencing. Concerning the study's data processing: MIGEC version 1.2.9 was used to process the reads, grouping reads by UMI and building error-corrected consensus sequences. Modified VDJtools version 1.2.1 scripts and the tcR R package were used for post-processing. TCRdb called clones anew from the public reads via CATT; matching DNA rows were later pooled. The V and J calls were determined by TCRdb, not by the authors. This sample is represented by 630 or so delta-chain clones; roughly 15% of them were singletons. About 86% of the sample comes from the top ten.

This clone has more than one count but fewer than ten. The target of this receptor is not known. The protein recorded in TCRdb matches a much larger clone and deviates from this DNA's translation at residue 6, suggesting a read error; the protein here is obtained by translating the DNA. The sequence joins TRDV3 to TRDJ2, with the identity of the D gene unclear. This receptor was obtained from a human donor in good health. The source material was gamma-delta T cells from PBMCs. CDR3 loop: CAFSPTLLTAQLFF. The DNA is TGTGCCTTTTCCCCGACCCTTTTGACAGCACAACTCTTCTTT.